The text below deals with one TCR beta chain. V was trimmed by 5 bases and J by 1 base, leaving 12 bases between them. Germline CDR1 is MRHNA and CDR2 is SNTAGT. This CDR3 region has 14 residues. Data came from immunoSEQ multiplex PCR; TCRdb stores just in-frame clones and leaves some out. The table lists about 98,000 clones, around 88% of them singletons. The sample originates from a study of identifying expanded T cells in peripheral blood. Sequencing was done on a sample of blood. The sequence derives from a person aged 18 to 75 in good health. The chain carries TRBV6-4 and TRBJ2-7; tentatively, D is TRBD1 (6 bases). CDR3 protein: CASSPDRMSYEQYF. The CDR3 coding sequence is TGTGCCAGCAGTCCTGACAGGATGTCCTACGAGCAGTACTTC.